This T cell receptor beta chain is drawn from a study of blood T cells in healthy people across ages. The sample holds many counts of this clonotype. Antigen: not known. Study-wide findings and caveats: Because donor CMV status was unknown, expanded clonotype changes were possibly confounded.

Through a sample-barcoded 5' primer and a J-beta primer mix, a second PCR was run for about 7 to 12 cycles. TCRdb reanalysed the 5' RACE reads using MiXCR and keeps one entry per CDR3 protein. Among some 1.4 million distinct CDR3 sequences listed, 42% were seen once. The V gene lost 2 bases and the J gene lost 1 base, with 4 bases spanning the gap. The CDR3 runs 13 residues. CDR1 LNHDA and CDR2 SQIVND come from the germline V gene (reference sequence). The chain couples TRBV19 to TRBJ2-3; D is unresolved. Sequencing was carried out using blood. The receptor comes from a woman younger than 30 in good health. CDR3 protein: CASSIQGTDTQYF. CDR3 DNA sequence: TGTGCCAGTAGTATACAGGGCACAGATACGCAGTATTTT.